This T cell receptor beta chain is from a study of Ad26.COV2.S vaccination and SARS-CoV-2 variants. Study summary: A participant enrolled in the COV1001 Ad26.COV2.S trial arm provided the sample. General study points: The TCR breadth and depth analyses may have understated or missed part of the total T cell responses. After vaccination, reports described spike-specific CD8+ and CD4+ T cell responses as showing substantial breadth. Vaccine and placebo recipients had similar non-spike TCR breadth.

The CDR3 covers 16 residues. Germline assignment: CDR1 GTSNPN and CDR2 SVGIG (reference sequence). Trimming took 3 bases from V and 2 from J, leaving 19 bases between them. The treatment: roughly 18 received Ad26.COV2.S at low or high dose, single or two shots; 5 received placebo; per-sample allocation not given. Collection of samples fell on day 63 after the first vaccine or placebo injection. Assay: immunoSEQ multiplex PCR; the TCRdb copy retains only in-frame clones and omits some. The sample comprises about 370,000 clones, 70% to 90% of which are singletons, and around 3.4% rests with the top ten. The sample holds one count of this clone. Its antigen is unidentified.

Source: peripheral blood, taken in a trial of Ad26.COV2.S vaccine versus placebo. V gene TRBV30 combines with J gene TRBJ1-1; D gene ambiguous. This sequence was found in a person aged 18-65 years who received the Ad26.COV2.S COVID-19 vaccine or a placebo. The CDR3 here is CAWSAVRASGNTEAFF. Here the CDR3 DNA reads TGTGCCTGGAGCGCAGTTAGGGCATCGGGAAACACTGAAGCTTTCTTT.